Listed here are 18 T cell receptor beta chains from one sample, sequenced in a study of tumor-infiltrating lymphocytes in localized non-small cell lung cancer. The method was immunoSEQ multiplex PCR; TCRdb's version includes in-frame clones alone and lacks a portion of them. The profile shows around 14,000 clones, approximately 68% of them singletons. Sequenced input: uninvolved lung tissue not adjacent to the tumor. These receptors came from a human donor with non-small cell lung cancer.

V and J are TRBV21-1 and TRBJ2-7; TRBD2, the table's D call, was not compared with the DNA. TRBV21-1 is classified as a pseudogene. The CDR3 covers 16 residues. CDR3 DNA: TGTGCCAGCAGCAAAGATAGGGGCCGGGAGGGCTACGAGCAGTACTTC. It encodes CASSKDRGREGYEQYF.

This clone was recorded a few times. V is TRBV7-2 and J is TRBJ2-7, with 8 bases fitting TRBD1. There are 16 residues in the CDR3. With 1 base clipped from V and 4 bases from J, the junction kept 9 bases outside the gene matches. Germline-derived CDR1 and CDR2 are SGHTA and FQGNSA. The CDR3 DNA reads TGTGCCAGCAGCTTAGATTCCTCGGGACAGGTATACGAGCAGTACTTC. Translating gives CASSLDSSGQVYEQYF.

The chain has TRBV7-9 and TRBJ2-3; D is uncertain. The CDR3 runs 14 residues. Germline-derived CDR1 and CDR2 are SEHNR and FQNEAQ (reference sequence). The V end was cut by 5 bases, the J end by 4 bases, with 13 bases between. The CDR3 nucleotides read TGTGCCAGCAGCCGAGCCTCATCGGCAGATACGCAGTATTTT. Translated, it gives CASSRASSADTQYF.

The CDR3 sequence: CASSRGNEQFF. For the CDR3, the DNA is TGTGCCAGCAGCCGGGGGAATGAGCAGTTCTTC. The chain employs TRBV4-2 and TRBJ2-1; D may match TRBD1 or TRBD2 (5 bases each). The CDR3 sequence is 11 residues long. Trimming shortened V by 4 bases and J by 7 bases, and 5 bases separated the two germline ends. Germline V gene sequence: CDR1 LGHNA, CDR2 YNFKEQ.

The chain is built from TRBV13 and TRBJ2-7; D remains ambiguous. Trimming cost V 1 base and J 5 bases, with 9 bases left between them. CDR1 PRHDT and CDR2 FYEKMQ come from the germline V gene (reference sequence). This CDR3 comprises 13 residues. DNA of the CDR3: TGTGCCAGCAGCTTAGCCCCCCCGGACGAGCAGTACTTC. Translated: CASSLAPPDEQYF. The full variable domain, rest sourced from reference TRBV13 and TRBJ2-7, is AAGVIQSPRHLIKEKRETATLKCYPIPRHDTVYWYQQGPGQDPQFLISFYEKMQSDKGSIPDRFSAQQFSDYHSELNMSSLELGDSALYFCASSLAPPDEQYFGPGTRLTVT.

The CDR3: CASSPLKAGGGDIQYF. The CDR3 DNA sequence: TGTGCCAGCAGCCCCCTGAAAGCGGGAGGGGGAGACATTCAGTACTTC. This chain joins TRBV9 and TRBJ2-4; 10 nucleotides match TRBD2. The CDR3 length is 16 residues. Unmatched junction bases numbered 12, after V lost 4 bases and J lost 8 bases. Germline V CDR1 and CDR2: SGDLS, YYNGEE.

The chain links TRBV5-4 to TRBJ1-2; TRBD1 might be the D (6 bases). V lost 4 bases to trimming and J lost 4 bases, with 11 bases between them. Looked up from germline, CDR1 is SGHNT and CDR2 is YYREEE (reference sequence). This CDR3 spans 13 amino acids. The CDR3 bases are TGTGCCAGCAGCACCGACAGGTTCTATGGCTACACCTTC. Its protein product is CASSTDRFYGYTF.

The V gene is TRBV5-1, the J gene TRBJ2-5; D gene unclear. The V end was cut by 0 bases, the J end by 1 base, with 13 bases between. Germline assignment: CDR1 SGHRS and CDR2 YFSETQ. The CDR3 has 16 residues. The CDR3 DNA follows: TGCGCCAGCAGCTTGGAGGGTCCTCACCGCCAAGAGACCCAGTACTTC. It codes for CASSLEGPHRQETQYF.

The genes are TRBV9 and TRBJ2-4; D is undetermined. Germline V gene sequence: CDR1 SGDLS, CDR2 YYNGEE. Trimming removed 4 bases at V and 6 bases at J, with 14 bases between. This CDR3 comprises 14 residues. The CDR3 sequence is CASSPGTSLNIQYF. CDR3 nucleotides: TGTGCCAGCAGCCCAGGCACAAGTTTAAACATTCAGTACTTC.

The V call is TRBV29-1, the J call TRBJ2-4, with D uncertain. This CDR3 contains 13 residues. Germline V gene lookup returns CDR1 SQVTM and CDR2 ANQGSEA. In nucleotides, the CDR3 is TGCAGTTGTATGGGTCTTCAGCAGAACATTCAGTACTTC. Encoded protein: CSCMGLQQNIQYF. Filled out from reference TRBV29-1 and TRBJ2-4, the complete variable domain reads SAVISQKPSRDICQRGTSLTIQCQVDSQVTMMFWYRQQPGQSLTLIATANQGSEATYESGFVIDKFPISRPNLTFSTLTVSNMSPEDSSIYLCSCMGLQQNIQYFGAGTRLSVL.

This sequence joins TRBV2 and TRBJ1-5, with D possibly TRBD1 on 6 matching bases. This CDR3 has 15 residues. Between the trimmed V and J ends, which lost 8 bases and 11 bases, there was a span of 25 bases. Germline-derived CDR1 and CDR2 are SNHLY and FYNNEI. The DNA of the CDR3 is TGTGCCAGCTACTCGAGGGGGAGGGGGGATGTAGCCCAGCATTTT. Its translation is CASYSRGRGDVAQHF.

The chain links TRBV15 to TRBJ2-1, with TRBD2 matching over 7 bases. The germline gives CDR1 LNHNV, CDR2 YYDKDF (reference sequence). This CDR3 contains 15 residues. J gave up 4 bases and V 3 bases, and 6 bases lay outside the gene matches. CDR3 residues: CATSSAGGGYNEQFF. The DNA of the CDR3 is TGTGCCACCAGCAGTGCTGGGGGGGGGTACAATGAGCAGTTCTTC.

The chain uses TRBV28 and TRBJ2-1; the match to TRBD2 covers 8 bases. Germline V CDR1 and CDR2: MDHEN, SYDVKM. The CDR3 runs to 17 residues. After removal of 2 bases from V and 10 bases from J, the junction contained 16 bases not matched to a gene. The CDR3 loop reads CASSLGGRRSTTSEQFF. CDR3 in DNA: TGTGCCAGCAGTTTAGGCGGGAGGAGATCTACAACGTCCGAGCAGTTCTTC.

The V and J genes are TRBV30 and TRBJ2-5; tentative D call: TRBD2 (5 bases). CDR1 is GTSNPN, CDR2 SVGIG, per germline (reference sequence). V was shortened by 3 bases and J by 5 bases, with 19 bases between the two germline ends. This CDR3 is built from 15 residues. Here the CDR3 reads CAWSQAPGSRETQYF. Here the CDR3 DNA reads TGTGCCTGGAGCCAAGCACCGGGGTCCCGGGAGACCCAGTACTTC. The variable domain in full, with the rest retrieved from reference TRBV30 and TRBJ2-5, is SQTIHQWPATLVQPVGSPLSLECTVEGTSNPNLYWYRQAAGRGLQLLFYSVGIGQISSEVPQNLSASRPQDRQFILSSKKLLLSDSGFYLCAWSQAPGSRETQYFGPGTRLLVL.

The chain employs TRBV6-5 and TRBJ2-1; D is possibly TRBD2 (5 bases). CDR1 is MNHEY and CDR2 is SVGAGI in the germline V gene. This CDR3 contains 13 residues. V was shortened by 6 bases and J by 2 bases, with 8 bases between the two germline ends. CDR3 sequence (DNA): TGTGCCAGCAGCGGAGGTACCTACAATGAGCAGTTCTTC. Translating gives CASSGGTYNEQFF.

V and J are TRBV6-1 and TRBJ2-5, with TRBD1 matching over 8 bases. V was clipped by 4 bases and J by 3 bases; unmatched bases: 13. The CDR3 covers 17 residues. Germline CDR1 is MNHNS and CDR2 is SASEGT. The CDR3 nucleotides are TGTGCCAGCAGTGGCTTTTTGGGACAGGCGGGCGAAGAGACCCAGTACTTC. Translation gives CASSGFLGQAGEETQYF.

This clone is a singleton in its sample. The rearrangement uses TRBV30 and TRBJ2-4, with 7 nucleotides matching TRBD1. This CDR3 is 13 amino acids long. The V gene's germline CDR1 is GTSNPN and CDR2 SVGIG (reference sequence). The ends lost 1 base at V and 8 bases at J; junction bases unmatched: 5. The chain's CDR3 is CAWSGQGWDIQYF. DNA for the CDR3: TGTGCCTGGAGTGGACAGGGTTGGGACATTCAGTACTTC.

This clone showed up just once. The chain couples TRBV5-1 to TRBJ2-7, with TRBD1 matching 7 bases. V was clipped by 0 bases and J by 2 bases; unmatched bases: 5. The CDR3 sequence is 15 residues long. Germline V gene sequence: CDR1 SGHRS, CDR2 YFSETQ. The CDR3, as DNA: TGCGCCAGCAGCTTGGGCCCGGGACAGACCTACGAGCAGTACTTC. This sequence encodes CASSLGPGQTYEQYF.